A single T cell receptor (beta chain) is shown here with its context. These data originate in a study of OX40 agonist ivuxolimab in advanced cancers. Using immunoSEQ multiplex PCR, the repertoire was profiled, and TCRdb retains in-frame clones only, with some absent. Among about 61,000 clones listed, 92% were seen once. CDR3 size: 15 residues. Germline V gene data show CDR1 as LNHNV and CDR2 as YYDKDF (reference sequence). The junction had 5 bases not matched to a gene; V was cut back by 3 bases and J by 4 bases. The sequences come from CD4+ or CD8+ T cells sorted from blood, collected in a trial of the OX40 agonist ivuxolimab. The J gene is TRBJ1-2, the V gene TRBV15; 10 positions agree with TRBD1. The source is an adult with an advanced solid tumor such as melanoma, head and neck, liver or kidney cancer. The CDR3 spells CATSRAGTGVYGYTF. In DNA, the CDR3 is TGTGCCACCAGCAGGGCCGGGACAGGGGTCTATGGCTACACCTTC.